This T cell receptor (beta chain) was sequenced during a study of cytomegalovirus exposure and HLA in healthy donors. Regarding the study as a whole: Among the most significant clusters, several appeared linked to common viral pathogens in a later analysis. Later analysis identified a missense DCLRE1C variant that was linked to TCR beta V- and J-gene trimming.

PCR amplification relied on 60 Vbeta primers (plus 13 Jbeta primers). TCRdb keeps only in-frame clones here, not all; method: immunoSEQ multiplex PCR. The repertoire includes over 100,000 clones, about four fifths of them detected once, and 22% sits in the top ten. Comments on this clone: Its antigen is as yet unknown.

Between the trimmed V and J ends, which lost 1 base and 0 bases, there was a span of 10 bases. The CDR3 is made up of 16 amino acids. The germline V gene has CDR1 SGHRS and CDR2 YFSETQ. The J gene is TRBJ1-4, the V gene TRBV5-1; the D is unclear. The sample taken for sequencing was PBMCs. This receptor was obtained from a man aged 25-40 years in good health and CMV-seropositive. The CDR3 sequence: CASSLSAGTTNEKLFF. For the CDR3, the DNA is TGCGCCAGCAGCTTGTCTGCCGGGACAACTAATGAAAAACTGTTTTTT.